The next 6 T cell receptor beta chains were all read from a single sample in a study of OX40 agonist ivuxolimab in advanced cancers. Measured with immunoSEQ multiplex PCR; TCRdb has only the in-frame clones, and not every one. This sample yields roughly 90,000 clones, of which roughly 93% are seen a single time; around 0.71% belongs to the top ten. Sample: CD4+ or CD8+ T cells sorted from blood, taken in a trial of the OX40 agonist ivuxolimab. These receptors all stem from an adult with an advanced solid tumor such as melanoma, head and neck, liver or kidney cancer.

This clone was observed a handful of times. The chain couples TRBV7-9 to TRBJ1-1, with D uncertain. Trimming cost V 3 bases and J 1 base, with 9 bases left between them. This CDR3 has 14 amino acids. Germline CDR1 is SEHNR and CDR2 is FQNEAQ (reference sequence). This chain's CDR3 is CASSFPGSNTEAFF. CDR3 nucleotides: TGTGCCAGCAGCTTTCCCGGCTCGAACACTGAAGCTTTCTTT.

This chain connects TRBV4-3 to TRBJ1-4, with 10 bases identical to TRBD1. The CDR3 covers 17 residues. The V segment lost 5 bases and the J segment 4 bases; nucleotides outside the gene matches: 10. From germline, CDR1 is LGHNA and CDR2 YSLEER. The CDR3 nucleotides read TGCGCCAGCAGCGAAGTGGGACAGGGGATCTTTAATGAAAAACTGTTTTTT. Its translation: CASSEVGQGIFNEKLFF.

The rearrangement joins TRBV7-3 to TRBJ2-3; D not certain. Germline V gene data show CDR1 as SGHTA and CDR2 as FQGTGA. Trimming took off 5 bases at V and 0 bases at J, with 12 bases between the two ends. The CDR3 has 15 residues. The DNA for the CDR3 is TGTGCCAGCAGCACGGGCGTTACTAGCACAGATACGCAGTATTTT. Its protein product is CASSTGVTSTDTQYF. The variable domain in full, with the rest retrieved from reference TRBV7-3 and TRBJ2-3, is GAGVSQTPSNKVTEKGKYVELRCDPISGHTALYWYRQSLGQGPEFLIYFQGTGAADDSGLPNDRFFAVRPEGSVSTLKIQRTERGDSAVYLCASSTGVTSTDTQYFGPGTRLTVL.

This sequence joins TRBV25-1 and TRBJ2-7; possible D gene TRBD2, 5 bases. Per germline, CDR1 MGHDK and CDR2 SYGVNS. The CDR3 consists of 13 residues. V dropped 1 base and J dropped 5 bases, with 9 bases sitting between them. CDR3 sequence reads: CASSELWRDEQYF. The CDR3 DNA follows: TGTGCCAGCAGTGAATTATGGCGGGACGAGCAGTACTTC.

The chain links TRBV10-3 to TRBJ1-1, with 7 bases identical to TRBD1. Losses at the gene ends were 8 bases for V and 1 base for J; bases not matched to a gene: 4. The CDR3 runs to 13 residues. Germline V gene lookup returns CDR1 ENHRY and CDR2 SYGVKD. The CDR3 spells CAILGQQNTEAFF. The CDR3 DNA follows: TGTGCCATCTTGGGACAGCAGAACACTGAAGCTTTCTTT.

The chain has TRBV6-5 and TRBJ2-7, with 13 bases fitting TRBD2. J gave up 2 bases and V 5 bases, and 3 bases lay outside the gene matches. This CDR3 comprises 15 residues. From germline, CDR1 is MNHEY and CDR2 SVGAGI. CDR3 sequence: CASSRGTSGTYEQYF. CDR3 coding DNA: TGTGCCAGCAGTAGGGGGACTAGCGGGACCTACGAGCAGTACTTC.